The sequence of this T cell receptor beta chain was determined in a study of shared clonotypes between healthy human individuals. Notes on this clone: The antigen is undetermined.

Generated by immunoSEQ multiplex PCR, the TCRdb table keeps only in-frame clones and is missing some. The sample has over a million clones, around 98% seen once. The donors, healthy adults who were HIV-negative, had experienced no recent acute infections or vaccinations. Donors comprised only Caucasian adults living in Nashville, Tennessee. The CDR3 is 18 amino acids. V shed 0 bases, J shed 0 bases, and the junction held 6 bases outside the gene matches. CDR1 and CDR2 (germline): SGHVS, FQNEAQ. Overall study findings and caveats: Across subsets, estimated richness was generally greater for naive than for memory populations.

The sequenced material came from naive CD4+ T cells sorted from blood. Sample subset: CD45RA+ positively selected. This clonotype was obtained from a man aged 30 to 45 in good health. This chain joins TRBV7-8 and TRBJ2-1; 9 bases are a match to TRBD2. The CDR3, as DNA: TGTGCCAGCAGCTTAGCAGGCGTTAGCGGGAGCTCCTACAATGAGCAGTTCTTC. Translating it yields CASSLAGVSGSSYNEQFF.